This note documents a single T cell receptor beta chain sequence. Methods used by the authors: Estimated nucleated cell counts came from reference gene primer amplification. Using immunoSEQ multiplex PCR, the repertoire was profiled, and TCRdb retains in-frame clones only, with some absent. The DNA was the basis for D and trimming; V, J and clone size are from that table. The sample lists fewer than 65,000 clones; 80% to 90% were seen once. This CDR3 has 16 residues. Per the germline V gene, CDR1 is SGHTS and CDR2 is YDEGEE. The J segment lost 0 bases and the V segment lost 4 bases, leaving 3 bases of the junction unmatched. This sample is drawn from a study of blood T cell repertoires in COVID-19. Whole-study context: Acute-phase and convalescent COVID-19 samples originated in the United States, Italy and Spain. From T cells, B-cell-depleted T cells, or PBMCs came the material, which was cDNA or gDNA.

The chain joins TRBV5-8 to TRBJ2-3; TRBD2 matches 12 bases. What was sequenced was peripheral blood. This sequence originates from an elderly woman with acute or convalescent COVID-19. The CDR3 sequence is CASSPGTSGSTDTQYF. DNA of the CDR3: TGTGCCAGCAGCCCTGGGACTAGCGGGAGCACAGATACGCAGTATTTT.